A selection of T cell receptor beta chains follows, all from one sample in a study of blood T cell repertoires in COVID-19. Assay: immunoSEQ multiplex PCR; the TCRdb copy retains only in-frame clones and omits some. The sample comprises 60,000 to 95,000 clones, roughly nine tenths of which are singletons, and 15% to 20% rests with the top ten. Material: peripheral blood. The source of these receptors is a woman of 80 years or more with active or convalescent COVID-19. Each CDR3 is given with its conserved first and last residue.

CASSLEGGPISNEQFF | TRBJ2-1 | TRBV5-6
CASSDGTPVVRETQYF | TRBJ2-5 | TRBV25-1
CASSVHGTSGGADTQYF | TRBJ2-3 | TRBV9
CATSRGGQGRGNEQFF | TRBJ2-1 | TRBV15
CASSLDGQSYNEQFF | TRBJ2-1 | TRBV5-1
CASRGDRGNTGELFF | TRBJ2-2 | TRBV6-5
CASSLHHRGNTIYF | TRBJ1-3 | TRBV28
CAIGSGQGYEQYF | TRBJ2-7 | TRBV10-3
CASSNTGLRATEAFF | TRBJ1-1 | TRBV28
CASSYFRQETQYF | TRBJ2-5 | TRBV25-1
CAWSRDTTGELFF | TRBJ2-2 | TRBV30
CASSQGGLAGYEQYF | TRBJ2-7 | TRBV4-1
CASSVAGGGAEQYF | TRBJ2-7 | TRBV9
CASSLGQTSSKNIQYF | TRBJ2-4 | TRBV7-9
CASSARSLSSGGAGDTQYF | TRBJ2-3 | TRBV9
CASSQEPGQGVREQYF | TRBJ2-7 | TRBV3-1/TRBV3-2
CAGDRGYNSPLHF | TRBJ1-6 | TRBV7-9
CASSPPGGSNQPQHF | TRBJ1-5 | TRBV18
CASSSGVLAGAGEQFF | TRBJ2-1 | TRBV6-2/TRBV6-3
CATSRDRGAEAFF | TRBJ1-1 | TRBV15
CASSHNRGETQYF | TRBJ2-5 | TRBV6-2/TRBV6-3
CASSSNDRGGYNEQFF | TRBJ2-1 | TRBV7-2
CASSQEGQAPKQYF | TRBJ2-7 | TRBV3-1/TRBV3-2
CASSSPRDTYDVGYTF | TRBJ1-2 | TRBV7-9
CASSLEGSGGSHNSNEQFF | TRBJ2-1 | TRBV11-3
CASSPEGLAGGPSGQFF | TRBJ2-1 | TRBV19
CASSLVGGTETQYF | TRBJ2-5 | TRBV5-1
CASSSRTGDLYGYTF | TRBJ1-2 | TRBV6-2/TRBV6-3
CASSRGAGDTEAFF | TRBJ1-1 | TRBV2
CASSSGQGLPYF | TRBJ2-5 | TRBV7-7
CVPGQSSYEQYF | TRBJ2-7 | TRBV6-5
CASSLSSPITGANVLTF | TRBJ2-6 | TRBV27
CASSLGSAGTEAFF | TRBJ1-1 | TRBV5-4
CASSQGLAGTYTDTQYF | TRBJ2-3 | TRBV3-1/TRBV3-2
CASSPEVGSYEQYF | TRBJ2-7 | TRBV9
CASSLPLMETGGAYTQYF | TRBJ2-3 | TRBV5-4
CASRVDSVYGYTF | TRBJ1-2 | TRBV2
CASRPRGTGSDYGYTF | TRBJ1-2 | TRBV6-4
CASSLEGGSNQPQHF | TRBJ1-5 | TRBV5-1
CASRDEGKNIQYF | TRBJ2-4 | TRBV28
CASSLMGAGELFF | TRBJ2-2 | TRBV12-3/TRBV12-4
CASSRKGTNEKLFF | TRBJ1-4 | TRBV5-5
CAWISEGAVDTQYF | TRBJ2-3 | TRBV30
CASSQGTTSEQYF | TRBJ2-7 | TRBV4-3
CASRETGGWGIQYF | TRBJ2-4 | TRBV27
CASSLKGGGDYEQYF | TRBJ2-7 | TRBV7-9
CAWVDFRSSYNSPLHF | TRBJ1-6 | TRBV30
CASSFNQETQYF | TRBJ2-5 | TRBV5-6
CASSSPRQSNYGYTF | TRBJ1-2 | TRBV7-2
CAWSITGEQPQHF | TRBJ1-5 | TRBV30
CASSRDRGQNEQFF | TRBJ2-1 | TRBV6-5
CASSQDHPGYEQYF | TRBJ2-7 | TRBV4-2
CASSQTRDRYNSPLHF | TRBJ1-6 | TRBV4-1
CASSYSREWETQYF | TRBJ2-5 | TRBV6-2/TRBV6-3